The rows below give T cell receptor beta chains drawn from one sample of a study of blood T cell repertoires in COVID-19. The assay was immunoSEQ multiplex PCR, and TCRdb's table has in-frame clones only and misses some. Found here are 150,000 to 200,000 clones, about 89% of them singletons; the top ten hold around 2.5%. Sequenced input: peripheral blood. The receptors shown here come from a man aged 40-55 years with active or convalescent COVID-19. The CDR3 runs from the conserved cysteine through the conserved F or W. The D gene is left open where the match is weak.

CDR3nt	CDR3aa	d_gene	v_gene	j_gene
TGTGCCAGCAGCTCCCCGGACAGGGGGTACTACGAGCAGTACTTC	CASSSPDRGYYEQYF	TRBD1	TRBV5-6	TRBJ2-7
TGTGCCAGCAGCGGTCTAGCGGGGGTTCAAGAGACCCAGTACTTC	CASSGLAGVQETQYF	TRBD2	TRBV6-5	TRBJ2-5
TGTGCCAGCACCCTCGGACAGGGGGCTTTTGGCTACACCTTC	CASTLGQGAFGYTF	TRBD1	TRBV7-9	TRBJ1-2
TGTGCCAGCAGCTTAGTCCCAGGGGCCGGACGATACTCTGGAAACACCATATATTTT	CASSLVPGAGRYSGNTIYF	.	TRBV7-6	TRBJ1-3
TGCAGCGTTGAGGACAGGCACGAGCAGTACTTC	CSVEDRHEQYF	TRBD1	TRBV29-1	TRBJ2-7
TGTGCCAGCAGTTCCGTTTACTACGAGCAGTACTTC	CASSSVYYEQYF	.	TRBV12-3/TRBV12-4	TRBJ2-7
TGTGCCAGCAGCTTGGACCCTAGGGGTGGAACCGGGGAGCTGTTTTTT	CASSLDPRGGTGELFF	.	TRBV7-6	TRBJ2-2
TGTGCCAGCAGCCGAGGGTTTTCCGGCACCGGGGAGCTGTTTTTT	CASSRGFSGTGELFF	.	TRBV7-8	TRBJ2-2
TGTGCCAGCAGACCAGGGACAGGGGCTGGCTACACCTTC	CASRPGTGAGYTF	TRBD1	TRBV6-5	TRBJ1-2
TGTGCCAGCAGCCCCTCACTAGCGGGGGCCACAGATACGCAGTATTTT	CASSPSLAGATDTQYF	TRBD2	TRBV7-2	TRBJ2-3
TGTGCCAGCAGTCCTACCCTGGGGGGTACTGAAGCTTTCTTT	CASSPTLGGTEAFF	.	TRBV6-5	TRBJ1-1
TGTGCCAGCAGCTCCCCACTAGCGGGGGACACAGATACGCAGTATTTT	CASSSPLAGDTDTQYF	TRBD2	TRBV11-2	TRBJ2-3
TGTGCCACCAGCAGTGAGACAGGGAATCAGCCCCAGCATTTT	CATSSETGNQPQHF	TRBD1	TRBV15	TRBJ1-5
TGTGCCAGCCACTTGGAACACAGCTCCTACGAGCAGTACTTC	CASHLEHSSYEQYF	.	TRBV6-5	TRBJ2-7
TGTGCCAGCAGCCAAGAAACGGGACTAGCAGTTCAGACCCAGTACTTC	CASSQETGLAVQTQYF	TRBD2	TRBV4-2	TRBJ2-5
TGTGCCAGCAGCGCCAGTTCCGGGACAGAGGATGAAAAACTGTTTTTT	CASSASSGTEDEKLFF	TRBD1	TRBV13	TRBJ1-4
TGTGCCAGCAGTTGGACAGGGTATCCCTATGGCTACACCTTC	CASSWTGYPYGYTF	TRBD1	TRBV28	TRBJ1-2
TGTGCCTGGAGCCTGCCAGGCTTGAGCTCCTACAATGAGCAGTTCTTC	CAWSLPGLSSYNEQFF	.	TRBV30	TRBJ2-1
TGTGCCAGCTCAGGGGAAGGCAATCAGCCCCAGCATTTT	CASSGEGNQPQHF	.	TRBV6-5	TRBJ1-5
TGTGCCAGCAGTTTTCCAGGGAACTATGGCTACACCTTC	CASSFPGNYGYTF	.	TRBV12-3/TRBV12-4	TRBJ1-2